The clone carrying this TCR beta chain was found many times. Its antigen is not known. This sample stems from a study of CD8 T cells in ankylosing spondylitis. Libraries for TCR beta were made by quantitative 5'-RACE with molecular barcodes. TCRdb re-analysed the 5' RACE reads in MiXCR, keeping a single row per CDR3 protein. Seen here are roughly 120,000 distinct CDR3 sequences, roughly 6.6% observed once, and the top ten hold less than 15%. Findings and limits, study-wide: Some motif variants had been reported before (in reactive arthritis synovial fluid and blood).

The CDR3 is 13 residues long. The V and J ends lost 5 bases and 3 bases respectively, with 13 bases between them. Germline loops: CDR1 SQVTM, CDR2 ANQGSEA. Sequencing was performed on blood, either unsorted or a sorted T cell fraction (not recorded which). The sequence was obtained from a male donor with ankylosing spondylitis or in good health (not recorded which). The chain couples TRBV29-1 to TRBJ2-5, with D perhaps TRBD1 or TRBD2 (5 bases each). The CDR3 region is CSVQGGGKETQYF. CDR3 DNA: TGCAGCGTTCAGGGTGGGGGAAAAGAGACCCAGTACTTC.